The present T cell receptor beta chain was sequenced within a study of cytomegalovirus exposure and HLA in healthy donors. Regarding the study as a whole: Most TCR sequences were seen very rarely across donors, but some public TCRs occurred in many.

The primer mix had 60 Vbeta and 13 Jbeta primers. Using immunoSEQ multiplex PCR, the repertoire was profiled, and TCRdb retains in-frame clones only, with some absent. Here the sample spans some 110,000 clones, about two thirds being singletons. Donors in the study were healthy people who gave bone marrow. Concerning this clone: The antigen is not known.

With V trimmed by 5 bases and J by 0 bases, 9 bases remained unmatched. Germline CDR1 reads MNHEY; CDR2 reads SMNVEV (reference sequence). This CDR3 has 16 residues. V usage is TRBV27 and J usage is TRBJ1-1, with TRBD1 matching over 7 bases. The source of this sequence is a man aged 25-40 years in good health and CMV-seropositive. The source material was PBMCs. The CDR3 DNA reads TGTGCCAGCAGTCCGCCGACAGGGACTTTGAACACTGAAGCTTTCTTT. Amino acids: CASSPPTGTLNTEAFF.